Listed here is a single T cell receptor beta chain. Between the trimmed V and J ends, which lost 4 bases and 1 base, there was a span of 14 bases. The CDR3 has 16 residues. Germline V gene data show CDR1 as MNHNS and CDR2 as SASEGT. This sample is drawn from a study of blood T cells in healthy people across ages. Alongside a J-beta primer mix, a sample-barcoded 5' primer served in a second PCR lasting roughly 6 to 12 cycles. TCRdb recomputed calls from the 5' RACE reads with MiXCR, one row per CDR3 protein. The repertoire holds fewer than 1.5 million distinct CDR3 sequences, around 39% seen once, with 7.9% in the top ten. Isolation recovered at least 6 million PBMCs from every sample.

Sequenced: blood. V usage is TRBV6-1 and J usage is TRBJ1-5, with no clear D. This TCR derives from a woman in her late teens or twenties in good health. CDR3 DNA: TGTGCCAGCAGTGGGAGGGAGGTAGGAAGCAATCAGCCCCAGCATTTT. This translates into CASSGREVGSNQPQHF.